This entry describes one TCR beta chain. Its antigen is still unknown. No clone much larger than this one lies a single base away; base qualities are absent. Taken from cysteine to phenylalanine, the CDR3 has 15 residues. Only the CDR3 DNA stays, 45 bases, in frame from base 1. CDR1 and CDR2 (SGHRS, YFSETQ) derive from the germline V gene. After removal of 2 bases from V and 5 bases from J, the junction retains 7 bases not matched to a gene. In total, 500 to 700 healthy bone marrow donors made up the cohort. At the time of sampling, every cohort member was nominally healthy, though immune exposures that went unrecorded were likely present. The donor was CMV seropositive and belonged to the group of over 250 seropositive cohort members. Each donor provided a peripheral blood sample, and peripheral blood mononuclear cells were used for TCR beta sequencing. Genomic DNA extraction from the blood cell samples was performed with the Qiagen DNeasy Blood Extraction Kit.

Libraries were constructed by the immunoSEQ multiplex PCR assay. For the multiplex PCR, a mixture combining 60 forward primers for TCR Vbeta segments and 13 reverse primers for TCR Jbeta segments was used. The CDR3 region of rearranged TCR beta genes was amplified from genomic DNA by a multiplex PCR assay. Amplified TCR beta libraries were sequenced as 87-base-pair reads on the Illumina HiSeq System. Turning to the authors' computational methods: A later analysis counted about 82 million unique TCR beta chains across the 700 or so repertoires, and some 11 million of these chains were shared by at least two donors. Raw reads were error-corrected and collapsed into unique sequences by a nearest-neighbor algorithm in which closely related sequences were merged to remove PCR and sequencing errors. CDR3 sequences were aligned to IMGT reference sequences to assign V, D and J gene segments. For a sequence to be retained, a match of at least six nucleotides was required to both a V gene segment and a J gene segment. Rearrangements were classified as productive when the CDR3 lacked stop codons and remained in frame with V and J, and all other rearrangements were classified as non-productive. CDR3 was defined by IMGT convention, running from the second conserved V-encoded cysteine to the conserved J-encoded phenylalanine. The earlier analysis of about 590 of the donors excluded sequences that lacked an unambiguous match to a single V gene segment. An earlier analysis of under 750 of the donors called V segments functional above 56.7% productive rearrangements and segregating when the between-donor standard deviation exceeded 5%. A statistical classification framework was built for diagnosing cytomegalovirus status from the catalog of TCR beta chain sequences. A later analysis assigned V and J genes by comparing TCR nucleotide sequences with IMGT/GENE-DB human TR gene sequences. The TCRdist pipeline was used in a later analysis to assign CDR3 sequences and most-parsimonious VDJ recombination scenarios. A later analysis defined each TCR beta chain by its CDR3 amino acid sequence plus V-gene family, and excluded reads lacking a unique V-gene family. A later analysis removed 592 highly shared, low-generation-probability nucleotide sequences to deal with suspected cross-contamination and a sequencing artifact. In a later analysis, a clonal expansion index was calculated for each public chain from normalized within-repertoire ranks of inferred template counts. A later analysis computed generation probabilities with a VDJ recombination model fitted to out-of-frame rearrangements, and checked the results against IGoR. Hypergeometric tests were used in a later analysis to score TCR-TCR, TCR-HLA and TCR-CMV co-occurrence, with a repertoire-size bias correction applied to the TCR pairs. False discovery rates were estimated in a later analysis by permuting HLA or CMV assignments 20 times. In a later analysis, co-occurring TCRs were grouped using DBSCAN, with TCRdist sequence similarity added in when clustering inside HLA-allele-positive subsets. For co-occurrence clustering, repertoires with fewer than 30,000 or more than 120,000 public chains were excluded, along with four or five repertoires with anomalous nucleotide sharing. Entries here come from immuneACCESS through TCRdb and include only in-frame sequences with V and J called. Some clones fail to appear in such tables; in the studies checked, an unresolved V gene covers under half of the shortfall, and the cause of the remainder is unknown. The DNA gave D and trimming, while V, J and clone size come from that table. Counted in this sample were under 200,000 clones; 70% to 80% of them appeared once. About 1.9% of the sample belongs to the ten largest clones.

These data originate in a study of cytomegalovirus exposure and HLA in healthy donors (dated by TCRdb to about 2017). Some background on the complete study: According to an earlier analysis of a few hundred of the donors, about 179 million T cells yielded 117 million unique TCR beta sequences and more than 250 Gb of sequence data. Approximately 310 gigabases of sequencing data and 70 million to 85 million unique TCR sequences were included in an early release covering about 620 HLA-typed donors. Of the 300 to 500 genotyped donors, 81% were placed in the genetic ancestry cluster associated with self-reported Caucasian donors. The study aimed to test whether cataloging public T cell receptors could reveal signatures of past pathogen exposure. The study profiled the T cell repertoires of under 700 subjects by immunosequencing and related them to cytomegalovirus serostatus. In addition to the first cohort of 650 to 800 subjects, a separate validation cohort of over 90 different subjects was used. High-throughput TCR immunosequencing, statistical association of individual TCRs with disease status, and machine learning were combined to predict cytomegalovirus infection status. A later analysis re-analyzed previously published TCR beta repertoires from 666 donors and added high-resolution HLA genotyping to study TCR occurrence patterns. The later analysis used no new phenotypic data to find candidate immune exposures, relying instead on TCR beta sequences and their occurrence across donors. In an earlier analysis of 550 to 700 of the donors, high-throughput TCR beta sequencing was used to judge whether each TCR beta V gene segment behaved as functional or pseudogenic. Alongside the repertoire data, information on donor age, sex, ethnicity and CMV serostatus was compiled. A later genetic analysis used genome-wide SNP genotypes for about 65% of the roughly 670 donors, treating that subset as a discovery cohort. All discovery cohort repertoires had been generated on a single sequencing platform. HLA typing included class I and class II loci at four-digit resolution. The number of donors typed differed by locus, with roughly 629-640 for A, B, C, DRB1 and DQB1, 522 for DQA1, 606 for DPA1, and some 450 for DPB1. About five DR-DQ haplotypes were treated as single units for association and clustering because of strong linkage in the cohort. Among 300 to 500 genotyped donors of the cohort, an average of roughly 230,000 unique TCR beta nucleotide sequences was sequenced per donor, of which approximately 18% were non-productive.

The paper as a whole reports these results and caveats: It was suggested by the authors that the approach could potentially be generalized to other disease states and immunological phenotypes. A group of highly shared sequence variants was considered likely to be a technical artifact of the sequencing pipeline. In vitro tests confirmed that a few of the cytomegalovirus-associated TCR beta chains recognize cytomegalovirus antigens. According to a later analysis, TCR association rates differed among HLA loci, with DRB1 alleles showing the most associated TCRs and HLA-C alleles showing the fewest. A later genetic analysis reported fewer N-insertions in productive TCRs among donors in an Asian-associated ancestry cluster than the roughly 640-donor mean. The presence/absence analyses assumed that sequencing depth was roughly uniform across donors, and that assumption may not be true. CMV serostatus was the only immune exposure information available for the cohort. According to a later analysis, most CMV-associated TCR beta chains appeared to be HLA-restricted, and the HLA associations seemed to be driven largely by CMV exposure. V-gene and J-gene trimming of TCR beta chains was associated with a missense DCLRE1C variant in a later genetic analysis, and the association was replicated in an independent cohort. Cytomegalovirus status was reported to be diagnosed by the classifier with high specificity and sensitivity in both the original and validation cohorts. Linkage disequilibrium might explain the correlated functional status among segregating V segments, but an unknown experimental factor could not be ruled out. A further reported finding was that TCR beta sequences accurately predicted the HLA-A and HLA-B alleles for most subjects in the first cohort. This cohort had only TCR beta chains sequenced, and the lack of alpha or paired-chain data limited which features could be detected. In an earlier analysis of roughly 560 of the donors, most TCR beta V segments were observed in productive rearrangements about 87% or about 30% of the time, broadly matching IMGT annotations. Because HLA typing was missing for some donors at each locus, association tests included only the typed subset. Some IMGT-functional V segments, including TRBV6-2 and TRBV6-3, could not be told apart with the 87-base-pair reads, so those segments were excluded. The study listed 164 TCR beta chains as associated with cytomegalovirus. In a later analysis, some 18,000 TCR beta sequences were associated with specific HLA alleles at a false discovery rate of 0.05. In a later analysis, HLA-associated TCR beta chains were found to be more clonally expanded and to have lower generation probabilities than equally common non-associated chains. A later analysis reported that several top co-occurrence clusters appeared linked to parvovirus B19, influenza, CMV and Epstein-Barr virus. Some 16 rarely observed V segments, including chromosome 9 orphons, were excluded from the earlier analysis of a few hundred of the donors because counts were too low. Strong co-occurrence of HLA alleles, especially DR and DQ, made assigning TCR associations to individual alleles difficult. While some public TCRs were present in many individuals, most TCR sequences turned up only very rarely across donors.

Sequences were obtained from PBMCs. This sequence was found in a woman in her 30s in good health and CMV-seropositive. This chain is built from TRBV5-1 and TRBJ1-1; 9 bases in the junction line up with TRBD1. At the DNA level, the sequence is TGCGCCAGCAGCTTTGTACAGGGGGCTCGGACTGAAGCTTTCTTT. This yields the protein CASSFVQGARTEAFF.